This TCR beta chain comes out of a study of blood T cell repertoires in COVID-19. The CDR3 sequence is 15 residues long. Looked up from germline, CDR1 is SGHRS and CDR2 is YFSETQ. The J segment lost 4 bases and the V segment lost 4 bases, leaving 11 bases of the junction unmatched. A few counts support this clone. In the same sample, other DNA sequences code for this CDR3. The data were produced by immunoSEQ multiplex PCR, yet TCRdb's version contains in-frame clones alone and is incomplete. Counted here are about 310,000 clones, 80% to 90% occurring once; the ten biggest clones make up 1%. The specimen sequenced was peripheral blood. The sequence was obtained from a man between 50 and 59 years old with active or convalescent COVID-19. This chain joins TRBV5-1 and TRBJ2-7, with 7 bases fitting TRBD1. CDR3 protein: CASSQTGTQWYEQYF. CDR3 DNA: TGCGCCAGCAGCCAGACAGGGACCCAATGGTACGAGCAGTACTTC. The full variable domain, rest sourced from reference TRBV5-1 and TRBJ2-7, is KAGVTQTPRYLIKTRGQQVTLSCSPISGHRSVSWYQQTPGQGLQFLFEYFSETQRNKGNFPGRFSGRQFSNSRSEMNVSTLELGDSALYLCASSQTGTQWYEQYFGPGTRLTVT.